This T cell receptor (beta chain) emerged from a study of T cell responses to AZD1222 COVID-19 vaccine. The CDR3 has 14 amino acids. V trimming: 7 bases; J trimming: 6 bases; junction bases outside the gene matches: 11. Germline V gene lookup returns CDR1 SEHNR and CDR2 FQNEAQ (reference sequence). This clone occurred a few times. What it binds is unknown. Clones were sequenced by immunoSEQ multiplex PCR, and TCRdb holds only the in-frame ones, with some missing. The data show roughly 190,000 clones, with roughly 88% seen just once and roughly 0.99% held by the top ten. Study-level results: The donor cohort was predominantly white British with a female majority, and clonal diversity may have been underestimated. With dominance at 160-218 and 743-854, vaccine-associated CD4 TCRs spanned spike. Nearly half of the spike-specific TCRs reportedly recognize variant regions that carry no mutations. When two AZD1222 doses had been given, Spike-specific TCR breadth and depth rose.

The specimen comprised peripheral blood, sampled on day 0 of AZD1222 vaccination. The receptor comes from an adult in good health. The chain has TRBV7-9 and TRBJ1-2; 7 bases align to TRBD1. Written as DNA, the CDR3 is TGTGCCAGCACCCCCGACAGGGTCGTTCATGGCTACACCTTC. This codes for CASTPDRVVHGYTF.